What follows is one TCR beta chain and its context. The antigen is not known. The sample comes from a study of cytomegalovirus exposure and HLA in healthy donors. The junction had 6 bases not matched to a gene; V was cut back by 4 bases and J by 1 base. CDR3 length: 16 residues. Germline V gives CDR1 MDHEN, CDR2 SYDVKM. Regarding the study as a whole: Reportedly, diagnosis of cytomegalovirus status by the classifier showed high specificity and sensitivity. Associated with cytomegalovirus, according to the listing, were 164 TCR beta chains. Rare TCR sequences predominated, though certain public TCRs were found in many donors.

Sequencing was performed with immunoSEQ multiplex PCR; in TCRdb, only in-frame clones are kept and a portion is missing. The repertoire holds fewer than 350,000 clones, with approximately 88% as singletons. The chain is built from TRBV28 and TRBJ2-1; 8 bases align to TRBD1. Sequencing was done on a sample of PBMCs. The receptor's source is a woman between 18 and 29 years old in good health and CMV-seronegative. CDR3 loop: CASSSWTGTSYNEQFF. The CDR3 region has the DNA TGTGCCAGCAGTTCCTGGACAGGGACTTCCTACAATGAGCAGTTCTTC.